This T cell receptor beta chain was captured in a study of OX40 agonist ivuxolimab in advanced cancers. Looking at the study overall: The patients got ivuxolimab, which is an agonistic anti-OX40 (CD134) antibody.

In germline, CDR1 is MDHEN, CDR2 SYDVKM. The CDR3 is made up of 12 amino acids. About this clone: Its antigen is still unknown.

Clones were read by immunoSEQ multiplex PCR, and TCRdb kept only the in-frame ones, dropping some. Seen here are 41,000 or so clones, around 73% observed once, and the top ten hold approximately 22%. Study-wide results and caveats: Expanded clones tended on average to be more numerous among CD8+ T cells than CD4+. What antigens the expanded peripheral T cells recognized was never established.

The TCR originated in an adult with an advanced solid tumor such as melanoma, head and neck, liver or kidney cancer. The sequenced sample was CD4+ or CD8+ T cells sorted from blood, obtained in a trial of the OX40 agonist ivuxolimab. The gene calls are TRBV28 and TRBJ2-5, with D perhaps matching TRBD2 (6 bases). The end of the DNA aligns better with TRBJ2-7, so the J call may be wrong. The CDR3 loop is CASSLGGYEQYF. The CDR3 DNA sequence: TGTGCCAGCAGTTTGGGGGGCTACGAGCAGTACTTC.